Below are 25 T cell receptor beta chains sequenced from a single sample in a study of blood T cell repertoires in COVID-19. Sequenced by immunoSEQ multiplex PCR; TCRdb stores in-frame clones only, minus some. The sample consists of about 170,000 clones, around 84% of them appearing once. Material for sequencing was peripheral blood. These receptors were taken from a woman in her seventies with COVID-19, enrolled during active disease.

DNA for the CDR3: TGCGCCAGCGGAGGGACTAGCCAAGAGACCCAGTACTTC. This codes for CASGGTSQETQYF. V is TRBV5-1 and J is TRBJ2-5, with TRBD2 matching 8 bases. The germline V gene encodes CDR1 SGHRS and CDR2 YFSETQ. Germline trimming cut 7 bases from V and 1 base from J; bases unmatched to any gene: 3. This CDR3 has 13 residues.

This chain joins TRBV11-2 and TRBJ2-7, with a tentative D call TRBD1 (5 bases). Germline V gene lookup returns CDR1 SGHAT and CDR2 FQNNGV. The germline V and J ends were trimmed by 2 bases and 4 bases, with 12 bases remaining between them. The CDR3 length is 14 residues. The CDR3 loop is CASSLSRGEYEQYF. The CDR3 DNA reads as TGTGCCAGCAGCTTATCTAGGGGCGAATACGAGCAGTACTTC.

The chain has TRBV20-1 and TRBJ1-4, with TRBD1 matching over 7 bases. CDR1 and CDR2 (germline): DFQATT, SNEGSKA (reference sequence). V lost 3 bases and J lost 4; bases outside the gene matches: 5. The CDR3 spans 14 residues. In DNA, the CDR3 is TGCAGTGCTAGTAAGACAGGGATTAATGAAAAACTGTTTTTT. This encodes CSASKTGINEKLFF.

The CDR3 region has the DNA TGTGCCAGCAGTACCGGGACTAGTAGCGACGAGCAGTACTTC. It specifies CASSTGTSSDEQYF. The rearrangement uses TRBV6-2 or TRBV6-3 and TRBJ2-7; 8 bases agree with TRBD2. The CDR3 is made up of 14 amino acids. CDR1 is MNHEY and CDR2 is SVGEGT in the germline V gene. V was pared by 5 bases and J by 5 bases, with 8 bases of the junction left unmatched.

Regarding this clone: A junction boundary mismatches the germline segment, possibly from a read error. The chain combines TRBV19 with TRBJ1-2; D is uncertain. The germline CDR1 and CDR2 sequences are LNHDA and SQIVND (reference sequence). The length of the CDR3 is 12 residues. In DNA, the CDR3 is TGTGCCAGTAGTATGGTTGACTATGGCTACACCTTT. As protein: CASSMVDYGYTF. The entire variable domain, with the rest obtained from reference TRBV19 and TRBJ1-2, is as follows: DGGITQSPKYLFRKEGQNVTLSCEQNLNHDAMYWYRQDPGQGLRLIYYSQIVNDFQKGDIAEGYSVSREKKESFPLTVTSAQKNPTAFYLCASSMVDYGYTFGSGTRLTVV.

The J gene is TRBJ2-4, the V gene TRBV6-5; 8 nucleotides align to TRBD1. The CDR3 consists of 13 residues. The germline V gene has CDR1 MNHEY and CDR2 SVGAGI. Trimming at V came to 6 bases and at J to 6 bases, leaving 4 bases not matched to a gene. CDR3 loop: CASSRDRRNIQYF. The CDR3 bases are TGTGCCAGCAGCCGGGACAGGAGAAACATTCAGTACTTC.

The chain has TRBV27 and TRBJ1-2, with 9 bases that match TRBD1. The CDR3 contains 17 residues. The germline V gene has CDR1 MNHEY and CDR2 SMNVEV (reference sequence). V lost 5 bases to trimming and J lost 4 bases; unmatched junction nucleotides: 14. DNA of the CDR3: TGTGCCAGCAGTCCGACCTCAGGACAGGGGATCGGCTATGGCTACACCTTC. This translates into CASSPTSGQGIGYGYTF.

This chain joins TRBV28 and TRBJ2-7; a possible D gene is TRBD2 (5 bases). The CDR3 contains 18 residues. Germline values: CDR1 MDHEN, CDR2 SYDVKM. V dropped 6 bases and J dropped 2 bases, with 26 bases sitting between them. CDR3 sequence reads: CASSTRRLGGSYPYEQYF. The DNA of the CDR3 is TGTGCCAGCAGCACTCGCCGGCTCGGCGGGTCGTACCCCTACGAGCAGTACTTC.

The genes are TRBV14 and TRBJ2-5; 9 bases map to TRBD1. The CDR3 sequence is 15 residues long. V lost 7 bases to trimming and J lost 4 bases; unmatched junction nucleotides: 10. Germline CDR1 SGHDN, CDR2 FVKESK. In DNA form, the CDR3 reads TGTGCCAGCAAACCCGGGACAGGGCGATCAGAGACCCAGTACTTC. It encodes CASKPGTGRSETQYF.

The chain carries TRBV19 and TRBJ1-5; 10 nucleotides line up with TRBD1. In germline, CDR1 is LNHDA, CDR2 SQIVND (reference sequence). With 7 bases clipped from V and 5 bases from J, the junction kept 5 bases outside the gene matches. The CDR3 sequence is 14 residues long. The CDR3 is CASISDRGDQPQHF. CDR3 bases: TGTGCCAGTATTTCGGACAGGGGGGATCAGCCCCAGCATTTT.

The chain has TRBV4-2 and TRBJ1-2, with a weak D call TRBD1 (5 bases). Germline CDR1 LGHNA, CDR2 YNFKEQ. The CDR3 has 14 residues. The ends were cut back, 3 bases at V and 5 bases at J, with 13 bases in the middle. CDR3 sequence reads: CASSQEQVDYGYTF. In nucleotides, the CDR3 is TGTGCCAGCAGCCAGGAACAGGTGGATTATGGCTACACCTTC.

V and J are TRBV19 and TRBJ1-5, with a possible D match to TRBD1 (6 bases). The CDR3 has 15 residues. The germline V and J ends were trimmed by 7 bases and 6 bases, with 19 bases remaining between them. Germline V gives CDR1 LNHDA, CDR2 SQIVND (reference sequence). The CDR3 here is CASTPWGGAGQPQHF. As DNA, the CDR3 is TGTGCCAGTACCCCATGGGGGGGGGCTGGTCAGCCCCAGCATTTT.

This sequence joins TRBV7-9 and TRBJ2-1; 10 bases map to TRBD2. CDR1 is SEHNR and CDR2 is FQNEAQ in the germline V gene (reference sequence). V lost 7 bases, J lost 5 bases, and 14 bases stayed unmatched. The CDR3 runs 17 residues. The DNA of the CDR3 is TGTGCCAGCAACCAAACCCCCGGGACTAGCGAGCACAATGAGCAGTTCTTC. This encodes CASNQTPGTSEHNEQFF.

The chain couples TRBV20-1 to TRBJ1-1, with D possibly matching TRBD1 (5 bases). CDR1 and CDR2 from the germline V gene are DFQATT and SNEGSKA (reference sequence). V lost 3 bases to trimming and J lost 10 bases, with 12 bases between them. This CDR3 contains 11 residues. Written as DNA, the CDR3 is TGCAGTGCTAGTGGGGCAGAAGGAGCTTTCTTT. Translating it yields CSASGAEGAFF.

J is TRBJ1-4 and V is TRBV19; D is unclear. CDR1 is LNHDA, CDR2 SQIVND, per germline (reference sequence). Trimming shortened V by 3 bases and J by 8 bases, and 13 bases separated the two germline ends. CDR3 length: 14 residues. The CDR3 reads CASSIVQNVEKLFF. DNA of the CDR3: TGTGCCAGTAGTATTGTCCAGAACGTCGAAAAACTGTTTTTT.

The chain combines TRBV21-1 with TRBJ2-4; the table calls TRBD1, which could not be checked here. TRBV21-1 represents a pseudogene. The CDR3 spans 17 residues. The CDR3 bases are TGTGCCAGCAGCGATTACTACAGGGATGCGGCCAAAAACATTCAGTACTTC. Its protein is CASSDYYRDAAKNIQYF.

The chain is built from TRBV5-1 and TRBJ2-2, with TRBD2 matching 15 bases. Germline V gene data show CDR1 as SGHRS and CDR2 as YFSETQ. Germline trimming cut 4 bases from V and 4 bases from J; bases unmatched to any gene: 5. The CDR3 is 17 amino acids. CDR3 loop: CASSPGTSGRTTGELFF. The CDR3 bases are TGCGCCAGCAGCCCGGGGACTAGCGGGAGGACCACCGGGGAGCTGTTTTTT.

The chain combines TRBV12-3 or TRBV12-4 with TRBJ2-1; a weak D match, TRBD1 (5 bases). Trimming removed 4 bases at V and 4 bases at J, with 8 bases between. The CDR3 is 13 amino acids. The CDR3 DNA reads TGTGCCAGCAGTTACGACAGATACAATGAGCAGTTCTTC. It specifies CASSYDRYNEQFF.

This clone was picked up a small number of times. The chain links TRBV9 to TRBJ2-1, with a weak D call TRBD2 (6 bases). Germline CDR1 SGDLS, CDR2 YYNGEE. The CDR3 contains 14 residues. V lost 3 bases and J lost 7, with 14 bases in between. This CDR3 is CASSAGTQENEQFF. The CDR3 DNA sequence: TGTGCCAGCAGCGCCGGGACTCAAGAGAATGAGCAGTTCTTC.

This chain uses TRBV3-1 (or the pseudogene TRBV3-2) with TRBJ2-5, with 8 bases lining up with TRBD2. The V and J ends lost 4 bases and 7 bases, in that order; junction bases with no gene match: 20. CDR1 and CDR2 (germline): LGHDT, YNNKEL (reference sequence). The CDR3 has 18 residues. CDR3 sequence: CASSRIPLAGGNQGTQYF. The CDR3, as DNA: TGTGCCAGCAGCCGGATTCCTCTCGCGGGAGGCAATCAGGGGACCCAGTACTTC.

The chain couples TRBV3-1 (or the pseudogene TRBV3-2) to TRBJ1-1; D not resolved. CDR1 is LGHDT, CDR2 YNNKEL, per germline (reference sequence). The V gene lost 4 bases and the J gene lost 11 bases, with 14 bases spanning the gap. This CDR3 region has 12 residues. The CDR3 here is CASSRIGRDAFF. The CDR3 DNA follows: TGTGCCAGCAGCCGGATCGGGAGAGATGCTTTCTTT.

This clone occurred a few times. The chain has TRBV19 and TRBJ2-2; weak D call: TRBD1 (5 bases). The CDR3 sequence is 17 residues long. From germline, CDR1 is LNHDA and CDR2 SQIVND (reference sequence). Trimming removed 0 bases from V and 5 bases from J, with 16 bases in between. CDR3 region: CASSIDKDGHRTGELFF. CDR3 DNA sequence: TGTGCCAGTAGTATAGATAAGGACGGACATCGTACCGGGGAGCTGTTTTTT.

The chain is built from TRBV9 and TRBJ1-1, with D unresolved. CDR1 and CDR2 from the germline V gene are SGDLS and YYNGEE. The ends were cut back, 5 bases at V and 0 bases at J, with 8 bases in the middle. This CDR3 is 13 amino acids long. CDR3 nucleotides: TGTGCCAGCAGTCAACAGATGAACACTGAAGCTTTCTTT. This sequence encodes CASSQQMNTEAFF.

The rearrangement links TRBV28 to TRBJ2-7; 8 bases agree with TRBD2. The germline gives CDR1 MDHEN, CDR2 SYDVKM. With 5 bases clipped from V and 7 bases from J, the junction kept 10 bases outside the gene matches. The CDR3 is 14 residues long. In nucleotides, the CDR3 is TGTGCCAGCAGTATAGCGGGGACCCCTTTGGAGCAGTACTTC. This gives the protein CASSIAGTPLEQYF.

This clone was seen a handful of times. The J gene is TRBJ2-7, the V gene TRBV5-1, with 8 bases that match TRBD1. This CDR3 comprises 15 residues. CDR1 and CDR2 (germline): SGHRS, YFSETQ. J was trimmed by 3 bases and V by 8 bases; bases with no gene match: 13. The CDR3 nucleotides read TGCGCCAGTATGACCGGGACAGGCGAGATCTACGAGCAGTACTTC. Protein product: CASMTGTGEIYEQYF.